Described below is a single TCR beta chain sequence and its context. What it recognizes is unknown. RNA was extracted from bulk tissue without any cell sorting. These data come from a study of tumor and adjacent non-tumor tissue in lung cancer. Looking at the study overall: Stage I to III disease affected 10 men and roughly 5 women aged roughly 31 to 80. Study-level points and caveats: Tumor tissue had significantly higher TCR diversity than normal lung. Top 100 clones took a larger repertoire share in normal lung.

The CDR3 totals 13 residues. Germline-derived CDR1 and CDR2 are SGHNT and YENEEA. Trimming at V came to 4 bases and at J to 8 bases, leaving 5 bases not matched to a gene. The library came from three nested PCR rounds adapted from ARM-PCR protocols. From the multiplex PCR reads, TCRdb called clonotypes with MiXCR, one entry per CDR3 protein. The table records over 110,000 distinct CDR3 sequences, approximately 70% of them present only once. V usage is TRBV11-3 and J usage is TRBJ2-1, with 7 bases fitting TRBD1. The receptor's source is a man in his sixties with small cell lung cancer. Specimen: lung tumor tissue. In DNA form, the CDR3 reads TGTGCCAGCAGCTCGGGACAGTACGATGAGCAGTTCTTC. Its translation: CASSSGQYDEQFF.